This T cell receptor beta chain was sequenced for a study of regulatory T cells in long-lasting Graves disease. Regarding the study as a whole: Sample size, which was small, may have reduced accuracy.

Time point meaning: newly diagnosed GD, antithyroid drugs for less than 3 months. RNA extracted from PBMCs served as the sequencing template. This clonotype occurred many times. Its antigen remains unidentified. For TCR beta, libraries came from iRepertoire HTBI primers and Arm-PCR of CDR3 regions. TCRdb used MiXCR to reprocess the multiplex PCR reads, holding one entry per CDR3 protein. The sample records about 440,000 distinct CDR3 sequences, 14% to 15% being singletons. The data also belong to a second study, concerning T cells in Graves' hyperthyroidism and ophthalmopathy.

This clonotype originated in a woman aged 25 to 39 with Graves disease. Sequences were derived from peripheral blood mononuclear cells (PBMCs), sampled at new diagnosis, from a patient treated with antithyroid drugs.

CDR3: CASSDLGSGRYEQYF. For the CDR3, the DNA is TGTGCCAGCAGCGACCTAGGTAGCGGACGCTACGAGCAGTACTTC. V and J are TRBV12-3 or TRBV12-4 and TRBJ2-7, with D perhaps TRBD2 (6 bases). The CDR3 loop spans 15 amino acids. Trimming took off 6 bases at V and 3 bases at J, with 18 bases between the two ends.